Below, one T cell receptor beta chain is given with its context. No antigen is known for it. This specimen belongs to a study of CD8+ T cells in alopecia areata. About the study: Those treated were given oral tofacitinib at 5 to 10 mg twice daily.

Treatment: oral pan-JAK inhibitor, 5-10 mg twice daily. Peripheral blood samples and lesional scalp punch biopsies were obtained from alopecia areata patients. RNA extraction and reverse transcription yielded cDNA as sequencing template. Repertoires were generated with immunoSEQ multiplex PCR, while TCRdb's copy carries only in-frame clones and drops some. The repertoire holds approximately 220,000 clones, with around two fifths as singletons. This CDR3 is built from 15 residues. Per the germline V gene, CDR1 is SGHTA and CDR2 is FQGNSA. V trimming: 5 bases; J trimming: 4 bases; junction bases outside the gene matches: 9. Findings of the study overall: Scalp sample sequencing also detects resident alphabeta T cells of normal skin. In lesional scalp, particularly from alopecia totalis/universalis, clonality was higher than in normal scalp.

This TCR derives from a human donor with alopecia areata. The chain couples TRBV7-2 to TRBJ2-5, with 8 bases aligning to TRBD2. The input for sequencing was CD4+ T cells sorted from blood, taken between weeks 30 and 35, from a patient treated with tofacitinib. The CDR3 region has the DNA TGTGCCAGCAGCCCACCGGGACTAGAGGGAGAGACCCAGTACTTC. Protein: CASSPPGLEGETQYF.